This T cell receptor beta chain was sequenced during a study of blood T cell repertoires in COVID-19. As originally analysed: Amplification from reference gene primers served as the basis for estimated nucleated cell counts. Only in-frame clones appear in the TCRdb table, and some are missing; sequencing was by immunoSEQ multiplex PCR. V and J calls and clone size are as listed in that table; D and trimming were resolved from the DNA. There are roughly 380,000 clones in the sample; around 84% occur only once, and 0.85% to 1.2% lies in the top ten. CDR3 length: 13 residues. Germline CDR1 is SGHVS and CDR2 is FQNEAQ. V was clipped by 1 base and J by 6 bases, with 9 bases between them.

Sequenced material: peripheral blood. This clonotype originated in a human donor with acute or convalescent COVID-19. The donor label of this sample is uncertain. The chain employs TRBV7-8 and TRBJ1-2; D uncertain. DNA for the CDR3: TGTGCCAGCAGCTTAGTAGCCCATGATGGCTACACCTTC. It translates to CASSLVAHDGYTF.